The entry below describes one T cell receptor (beta chain). Antigen unknown. Sample time point: pretreatment peripheral blood. These data are taken from a study of PD-L1 blockade in urothelial cancer. Overall study: Once treatment had started, blood was analyzed at 3 weeks (second dose) and again at 6 weeks. Study outcomes and limitations: Where pretreatment blood TCR clonality fell below the median, better survival was predicted. When measured at 3 weeks, tumor-associated blood clones expanded more in durable-benefit patients.

Libraries were prepared by immunoSEQ multiplex PCR; TCRdb keeps only in-frame clonotypes and omits some of them. The sample yields 30,000 to 40,000 clones, approximately 87% seen once. CDR1 is SGHDN and CDR2 is FVKESK in the germline V gene. Between the trimmed V and J ends, which lost 0 bases and 11 bases, there was a span of 14 bases. This CDR3 has 14 amino acids. The sequencing used PBMCs, collected around atezolizumab (anti-PD-L1) treatment. The sequence derives from a man between 60 and 75 years old with urothelial cancer. The rearrangement joins TRBV14 to TRBJ2-1; TRBD1 is a possible D gene (5 bases). CDR3 sequence: CASSQDPLGAKQFF. In DNA form, the CDR3 reads TGTGCCAGCAGCCAAGACCCTCTAGGGGCTAAGCAGTTCTTC.